Listed below are T cell receptor beta chains from one sample, sequenced in a study of blood T cell repertoires in COVID-19. Sequencing was performed with immunoSEQ multiplex PCR; in TCRdb, only in-frame clones are kept and a portion is missing. The table records about 200,000 clones, around 85% of them present only once. The specimen sequenced was peripheral blood. The receptors stem from a woman aged 70 to 79 with acute or convalescent COVID-19. Each CDR3 is given with its conserved first and last residue. The D gene is left open where the match is weak. Expanded clones are given a class, and other clones once, few, many or no size at all.

- | TRBJ1-1 | - | TRBV2 | TGTGCCAGCAGTGGACAGCAGGGTGAAGGCACTGAAGCTTTCTTT | CASSGQQGEGTEAFF
- | TRBJ2-1 | - | TRBV5-1 | TGCGCCAGCAGCTTGGCCGCTAGCCGTACCTCTGGGGAGCAGTTCTTC | CASSLAASRTSGEQFF
- | TRBJ1-1 | - | TRBV4-2 | TGTGCCAGCAGCCAAGGGACTCGCGGGTACACTGAAGCTTTCTTT | CASSQGTRGYTEAFF
TRBD1 | TRBJ1-3 | - | TRBV14 | TGTGCCAGCAGCCAAGGGGGACAGGTCTCTGGAAACACCATATATTTT | CASSQGGQVSGNTIYF
- | TRBJ1-3 | - | TRBV28 | TGTGCCAGCAGTTTCGACTCCCGCTCTGGAAACACCATATATTTT | CASSFDSRSGNTIYF
TRBD1 | TRBJ2-3 | - | TRBV3-1/TRBV3-2 | TGTGCCAGCAGTCGGACAGGGGCTAGCACAGATACGCAGTATTTT | CASSRTGASTDTQYF
- | TRBJ1-2 | - | TRBV5-4 | TGTGCCAGCAGCTTGTTCCAGGGGCGAGGGACTGGCTACACCTTC | CASSLFQGRGTGYTF
- | TRBJ1-1 | few | TRBV10-3 | TGTGCCATCAACAGGGAAGGGGCCACTGAAGCTTTCTTT | CAINREGATEAFF
- | TRBJ2-1 | - | TRBV7-2 | TGTGCCAGCAGGGTTACGGGGGCGGGGGATGAGCAGTTCTTC | CASRVTGAGDEQFF
- | TRBJ1-2 | - | TRBV19 | TGTGCCAGTAGTACCCCGGGGAGGGGCTACACCTTC | CASSTPGRGYTF
- | TRBJ1-6 | - | TRBV5-6 | TGTGCCAGCAGCTTGCCCCAAAGGACTAGTAATTCACCCCTCCACTTT | CASSLPQRTSNSPLHF
TRBD1 | TRBJ2-7 | few | TRBV10-1 | TGCGCCAGCAGTCCGAGGGGACAGGGGGGCAGGCAGTACTTC | CASSPRGQGGRQYF
- | TRBJ2-1 | - | TRBV18 | TGTGCCAGCTCACCCGGGGTGGCCCTCAATGAGCAGTTCTTC | CASSPGVALNEQFF
- | TRBJ2-3 | - | TRBV9 | TGTGCCAGCAGCGCGACAGGGAGGAGCACAGATACGCAGTATTTT | CASSATGRSTDTQYF
TRBD1 | TRBJ1-1 | - | TRBV3-1/TRBV3-2 | TGTGCCAGCAGCTTCGGGGACAGGGACACTGAAGCTTTCTTT | CASSFGDRDTEAFF
- | TRBJ2-1 | once | TRBV7-9 | TGTGCCAGCAGTCCCCCAGGCTACAATGAGCAGTTCTTC | CASSPPGYNEQFF
- | TRBJ2-1 | - | TRBV5-1 | TGCGCCAGCAGCTTGATTAGGGGAACCTACAATGAGCAGTTCTTC | CASSLIRGTYNEQFF
- | TRBJ2-3 | - | TRBV18 | TGTGCCAGCTCCCCCGCAGATACGCAGTATTTT | CASSPADTQYF
TRBD1 | TRBJ2-7 | once | TRBV6-5 | TGTGCCAGCAGGGACAGGGGACCCTACGAGCAGTACTTC | CASRDRGPYEQYF
- | TRBJ2-1 | - | TRBV7-2 | TGTGCCAGCAGCCAGGACTTTAACTCCTACAATGAGCAGTTCTTC | CASSQDFNSYNEQFF
- | TRBJ1-5 | - | TRBV5-1 | TGCGCCAGCAGCCTGACAGGCGACCTTGGCAATCAGCCCCAGCATTTT | CASSLTGDLGNQPQHF
TRBD2 | TRBJ2-3 | - | TRBV5-8 | TGTGCCAGCAGCTGGGGGGGTCACCGCGGGGCAGATACGCAGTATTTT | CASSWGGHRGADTQYF
TRBD1 | TRBJ1-4 | - | TRBV5-1 | TGCGCCAGCAGCATGACAGGGCCACCAACTAATGAAAAACTGTTTTTT | CASSMTGPPTNEKLFF
- | TRBJ1-1 | - | TRBV5-5 | TGTGCCAGCAGCTTGACGGACACTGAAGCTTTCTTT | CASSLTDTEAFF
- | TRBJ1-1 | few | TRBV5-4 | TGTGCCAGCAGCTTGCCGGCGGTGGATACTGAAGCTTTCTTT | CASSLPAVDTEAFF
TRBD2 | TRBJ2-7 | - | TRBV28 | TGTGCCAGCAGCACCCCTCCCGGGGGGGGGCGCCTGTACTTC | CASSTPPGGGRLYF
- | TRBJ2-3 | - | TRBV6-5 | TGTGCCAGCAGTTACGTGGCGGGCTCTTACACAGATACGCAGTATTTT | CASSYVAGSYTDTQYF
- | TRBJ2-2 | - | TRBV11-2 | TGTGCCAGCAGCTTAGAAACTGCTTTCGGGGAGCTGTTTTTT | CASSLETAFGELFF
TRBD1 | TRBJ1-5 | - | TRBV7-2 | TGTGCCAGCAGCTTACTTCGACAGGGTAGCAATCAGCCCCAGCATTTT | CASSLLRQGSNQPQHF
TRBD1 | TRBJ1-2 | - | TRBV25-1 | TGTGCCAGCAGATCAGGGGGCAGTAACTATGGCTACACCTTC | CASRSGGSNYGYTF
- | TRBJ1-2 | - | TRBV20-1 | TGCAGTGCTAGCACTAACTATGGCTACACCTTC | CSASTNYGYTF
- | TRBJ2-2 | - | TRBV15 | TGTGCCACCAGCAGAGTTATCAGGGGTATTGGGGAGCTGTTTTTT | CATSRVIRGIGELFF
- | TRBJ2-7 | - | TRBV7-2 | TGTGCCAGCAGCTTATCGAGAGGCCCTACCTACGAGCAGTACTTC | CASSLSRGPTYEQYF
TRBD1 | TRBJ2-7 | once | TRBV4-1 | TGCGCCAGCAGCTACAGCACCGGGACAGCCTACGAGCAGTACTTC | CASSYSTGTAYEQYF
- | TRBJ1-1 | - | TRBV18 | TGTGCCAGCTCACCCTCAGGGGCGATTACCGAAGCTTTCTTT | CASSPSGAITEAFF
- | TRBJ1-2 | - | TRBV28 | TGTGCCAGCAGCTCCGGGGCAGGGGTGAATGGCTACACCTTC | CASSSGAGVNGYTF
TRBD1 | TRBJ1-4 | - | TRBV5-4 | TGTGCCAGCAGCGACGGACAGGGGGCTGCAACTAATGAAAAACTGTTTTTT | CASSDGQGAATNEKLFF
- | TRBJ1-1 | - | TRBV11-2 | TGTGCCAGCAGCTTAGGGCGGAAGAACACTGAAGCTTTCTTT | CASSLGRKNTEAFF
- | TRBJ2-7 | - | TRBV12-3/TRBV12-4 | TGTGCCAGCAGCACCGGGACAGAGCAGTACTTC | CASSTGTEQYF
- | TRBJ2-7 | - | TRBV12-3/TRBV12-4 | TGTGCCAGCAGTTCGGGATTCTACGAGCAGTACTTC | CASSSGFYEQYF
TRBD1 | TRBJ1-5 | - | TRBV4-1 | TGCGCCAGCAGCCAACTACAGGGGCGCGGTCAGCCCCAGCATTTT | CASSQLQGRGQPQHF
- | TRBJ1-1 | - | TRBV6-5 | TGTGCCAGCAGTTATAAACAGGGTGGCCCAGACACTGAAGCTTTCTTT | CASSYKQGGPDTEAFF
TRBD2 | TRBJ2-3 | - | TRBV9 | TGTGCCAGCAGCGTGGGACTAGCGGGGGTCGCTACGCAGTATTTT | CASSVGLAGVATQYF
TRBD1 | TRBJ2-1 | - | TRBV5-5 | TGTGCCAGCAGCCGGGACAGGGGGTCCCACAATGAGCAGTTCTTC | CASSRDRGSHNEQFF
- | TRBJ2-3 | - | TRBV7-3 | TGTGCCAGCAGCGCCGACTCCTTTAGCACAGATACGCAGTATTTT | CASSADSFSTDTQYF
- | TRBJ2-2 | - | TRBV3-1/TRBV3-2 | TGTGCCAGCAGCCGTCATCCAGGGGATTTCACCGGGGAGCTGTTTTTT | CASSRHPGDFTGELFF
- | TRBJ2-3 | - | TRBV9 | TGTGCCAGCAGCGCTCTATCGGCAGATACGCAGTATTTT | CASSALSADTQYF
TRBD2 | TRBJ2-7 | - | TRBV12-5 | TGTGCTAGTGGTTTGGCCCATACTAGCGGGGATTTAACCTACGAGCAGTACTTC | CASGLAHTSGDLTYEQYF
- | TRBJ2-3 | once | TRBV5-1 | TGCGCCAGCAGCCTAAACAGAGGGGGTAGAACAGATACGCAGTATTTT | CASSLNRGGRTDTQYF
- | TRBJ2-2 | - | TRBV6-8 | TGTGCCAGCAGGGACCGGGACTTCACCGGGGAGCTGTTTTTT | CASRDRDFTGELFF
TRBD1 | TRBJ1-4 | - | TRBV28 | TGTGCCAGCCACTATTCCGGGACAGGGGGTGAAAAACTGTTTTTT | CASHYSGTGGEKLFF
- | TRBJ2-1 | - | TRBV3-1/TRBV3-2 | TGTGCCAGCAGCCAAGTTGCGGGGGAGCAGTTCTTC | CASSQVAGEQFF
TRBD1 | TRBJ2-7 | - | TRBV9 | TGTGCCAGCAGCGTAGGGACAGGGGGCATCCTCGAGCAGTACTTC | CASSVGTGGILEQYF
- | TRBJ1-3 | once | TRBV2 | TGTGCCAGCAGTGGACAGGTTTCTGGAAACACCATATATTTT | CASSGQVSGNTIYF
- | TRBJ1-5 | - | TRBV5-6 | TGTGCCAGCAGCTTGGCCGTTCATTTCTTCCAGGGCAATCAGCCCCAGCATTTT | CASSLAVHFFQGNQPQHF
- | TRBJ1-1 | few | TRBV7-9 | TGTGCCAGCAGTGTTATGAACACTGAAGCTTTCTTT | CASSVMNTEAFF
- | TRBJ1-5 | - | TRBV2 | TGTGCCAGCAGTCTATCGGGGGGAAAGGAGAGATTT | CASSLSGGKERF